The next 23 T cell receptor beta chains were all read from a single sample in a study of T cells in Graves' hyperthyroidism and ophthalmopathy. RNA transcripts yielded amplified TCR beta CDR3 regions. The HTBI primer set was used in a first-round RT-PCR of the TCR CDR3. TCRdb re-analysed the multiplex PCR reads in MiXCR, keeping a single row per CDR3 protein. The profile covers approximately 640,000 distinct CDR3 sequences, with around 16% appearing a single time and roughly a sixth taken by the ten largest. The sequencing input was blood. These receptors all come from a man in his fifties with Graves' hyperthyroidism.

In this sample, this clonotype turned up a few times. The chain recombines TRBV7-9 with TRBJ2-7; 10 nucleotides line up with TRBD1. V trimming: 6 bases; J trimming: 3 bases; junction bases outside the gene matches: 8. Germline V gene data show CDR1 as SEHNR and CDR2 as FQNEAQ (reference sequence). This CDR3 region has 15 residues. Written as DNA, the CDR3 is TGTGCCAGCAGGGATGGGACAGGGGTATTCTACGAGCAGTACTTC. It codes for CASRDGTGVFYEQYF.

This clonotype was seen at least ten times. The chain couples TRBV7-6 to TRBJ1-4; 11 bases are shared with TRBD1. The J segment lost 10 bases and the V segment lost 1 base, leaving 5 bases of the junction unmatched. The length of the CDR3 is 15 residues. Germline V gives CDR1 SGHVS, CDR2 FNYEAQ. The CDR3 sequence is CASSLGGTGGGKLFF. For the CDR3, the DNA is TGTGCCAGCAGCTTAGGAGGGACAGGGGGTGGAAAACTGTTTTTT.

The chain couples TRBV12-3 or TRBV12-4 to TRBJ1-6, with D unclear. This CDR3 is built from 17 residues. Trimming shortened V by 2 bases and J by 7 bases, and 18 bases separated the two germline ends. Here the CDR3 reads CASSLRLRGSPNSPLHF. DNA for the CDR3: TGTGCCAGCAGTTTAAGGTTGCGAGGGTCACCGAATTCACCCCTCCACTTT.

This chain joins TRBV19 and TRBJ1-5; TRBD1 aligns across 7 bases. The germline gives CDR1 LNHDA, CDR2 SQIVND (reference sequence). With V trimmed by 7 bases and J by 3 bases, 12 bases remained unmatched. The CDR3 loop spans 16 amino acids. The CDR3 nucleotides read TGTGCCAGTACCTATCGAACAGGGGAACCCAATCAGCCCCAGCATTTT. Amino acids: CASTYRTGEPNQPQHF.

This sequence joins TRBV5-1 and TRBJ2-3; 7 bases line up with TRBD2. The germline V gene encodes CDR1 SGHRS and CDR2 YFSETQ. The J segment lost 2 bases and the V segment lost 4 bases, leaving 10 bases of the junction unmatched. The CDR3 extends over 16 amino acids. CDR3 sequence reads: CASSQRSGAYTDTQYF. CDR3 nucleotides: TGCGCCAGCAGCCAGAGAAGCGGGGCATACACAGATACGCAGTATTTT. The full variable domain, its missing parts supplied by reference TRBV5-1 and TRBJ2-3, is KAGVTQTPRYLIKTRGQQVTLSCSPISGHRSVSWYQQTPGQGLQFLFEYFSETQRNKGNFPGRFSGRQFSNSRSEMNVSTLELGDSALYLCASSQRSGAYTDTQYFGPGTRLTVL.

This clonotype was counted a few times. CDR3 protein: CASSSDSMAGNTIYF. For the CDR3, the DNA is TGTGCCAGCAGTTCGGACAGTATGGCTGGAAACACCATATATTTT. This chain uses TRBV5-4 with TRBJ1-3; TRBD1 is a possible D gene (6 bases). Germline V gene lookup returns CDR1 SGHNT and CDR2 YYREEE (reference sequence). The CDR3 is 15 amino acids. Deletions cut 5 bases from V and 2 bases from J, with 14 bases between.

This clonotype was detected many times. The rearrangement links TRBV24-1 to TRBJ2-1; 13 bases are shared with TRBD2. The length of the CDR3 is 17 residues. Per the germline V gene, CDR1 is KGHDR and CDR2 is SFDVKD. V lost 4 bases and J lost 9; bases outside the gene matches: 11. In nucleotides, the CDR3 is TGTGCCACCAGTGACCGGACTAGCGGGAGACCAAATTCTGAGCAGTTCTTC. It codes for CATSDRTSGRPNSEQFF.

This clonotype showed up many times. The V call is TRBV20-1, the J call TRBJ1-1; D unresolved. Germline assignment: CDR1 DFQATT and CDR2 SNEGSKA (reference sequence). The CDR3 sequence is 11 residues long. Trimming removed 4 bases at V and 2 bases at J, with 5 bases between. The CDR3 DNA follows: TGCAGTGCTACGAGAAACACTGAAGCTTTCTTT. It is translated as CSATRNTEAFF.

This clonotype was seen many times. In DNA form, the CDR3 reads TGCGCCAGCAGCTCGAGGGACCGAAGCTATGGCTACACCTTC. Translating gives CASSSRDRSYGYTF. The chain joins TRBV10-2 to TRBJ1-2, with a tentative D call TRBD1 (5 bases). The germline V gene encodes CDR1 WSHSY and CDR2 SAAADI. This CDR3 has 14 residues. Trimming left V 6 bases short and J 4 bases short, with 15 bases between.

Points on this clonotype: At one end, the junction sequence differs from germline, possibly due to a read error. The V and J genes are TRBV2 and TRBJ2-3; the match to TRBD2 covers 7 bases. Germline CDR1 is SNHLY and CDR2 is FYNNEI. The CDR3 length is 15 residues. CDR3 bases: TGTGCCAACAGTGAAGGGGCGACTAGCATAGATACGCAGTATTTT. Residues: CANSEGATSIDTQYF.

This clonotype was recorded many times. CDR3 bases: TGTGCCAGCCGGGCCGACCCAAATGAAAAACTGTTTTTT. This sequence encodes CASRADPNEKLFF. The chain joins TRBV28 to TRBJ1-4; D call uncertain. Germline loops: CDR1 MDHEN, CDR2 SYDVKM. This CDR3 region has 13 residues. V lost 8 bases and J 5 bases, leaving 12 bases between the germline ends. Full variable domain (rest looked up from reference TRBV28 and TRBJ1-4): DVKVTQSSRYLVKRTGEKVFLECVQDMDHENMFWYRQDPGLGLRLIYFSYDVKMKEKGDIPEGYSVSREKKERFSLILESASTNQTSMYLCASRADPNEKLFFGSGTQLSVL.

This clonotype was observed at least ten times. V is TRBV11-2 and J is TRBJ2-3; 8 bases align to TRBD1. The germline gives CDR1 SGHAT, CDR2 FQNNGV. The trim removed 5 bases at V and 1 base at J, leaving 8 bases unmatched. The CDR3 length is 16 residues. The CDR3 spells CASSVTTGVGTDTQYF. The CDR3 coding sequence is TGTGCCAGCAGCGTCACGACAGGGGTGGGCACAGATACGCAGTATTTT.

This clonotype came up many times. V gene TRBV7-8 combines with J gene TRBJ1-5; the D gene is possibly TRBD1 (6 bases). The CDR3 length is 14 residues. Trimming shortened V by 5 bases and J by 3 bases, and 11 bases separated the two germline ends. Germline CDR1 and CDR2: SGHVS and FQNEAQ. The CDR3 spells CASSGGNNNQPQHF. CDR3 bases: TGTGCCAGCAGCGGGGGCAATAACAATCAGCCCCAGCATTTT.

This clonotype has ten or more counts. The DNA for the CDR3 is TGTGCCAGCAGTTACCGGGAGGAATCCTACAATGAGCAGTTCTTC. Protein: CASSYREESYNEQFF. The chain employs TRBV28 and TRBJ2-1, with 7 bases fitting TRBD2. V shed 4 bases, J shed 1 base, and the junction held 4 bases outside the gene matches. CDR1 MDHEN and CDR2 SYDVKM come from the germline V gene. This CDR3 spans 15 amino acids.

In this sample, this clonotype turned up many times. This chain connects TRBV28 to TRBJ1-4; D uncertain. V lost 4 bases and J lost 0, with 9 bases in between. The CDR3 has 15 amino acids. The germline V gene has CDR1 MDHEN and CDR2 SYDVKM. CDR3 sequence: CASSSDSATNEKLFF. The CDR3 coding sequence is TGTGCCAGCAGTTCGGATTCCGCAACTAATGAAAAACTGTTTTTT. Together with reference TRBV28 and TRBJ1-4, the CDR3 gives the full variable domain: DVKVTQSSRYLVKRTGEKVFLECVQDMDHENMFWYRQDPGLGLRLIYFSYDVKMKEKGDIPEGYSVSREKKERFSLILESASTNQTSMYLCASSSDSATNEKLFFGSGTQLSVL.

The chain has TRBV28 and TRBJ2-1; unclear D gene. CDR3 length equals 17 residues. Deletions cut 6 bases from V and 0 bases from J, with 18 bases between. The germline gives CDR1 MDHEN, CDR2 SYDVKM. In DNA form, the CDR3 reads TGTGCCAGCAGCACCGGTGCCCTAGACACCTCCTACAATGAGCAGTTCTTC. Residues: CASSTGALDTSYNEQFF.

This clonotype came up many times. The chain employs TRBV19 and TRBJ1-1; no reliable D call. The germline V gene encodes CDR1 LNHDA and CDR2 SQIVND (reference sequence). The CDR3 is 14 amino acids. Between the trimmed V and J ends, which lost 7 bases and 1 base, there was a span of 13 bases. For the CDR3, the DNA is TGTGCCAGTACCAGCTACCGTCGGAACACTGAAGCTTTCTTT. It yields the protein CASTSYRRNTEAFF.

The chain carries TRBV10-3 and TRBJ2-7, with 13 bases aligning to TRBD2. V lost 8 bases and J lost 6; bases outside the gene matches: 13. CDR3 length equals 16 residues. The germline V gene encodes CDR1 ENHRY and CDR2 SYGVKD. CDR3 protein: CAIGGTSGIQNGEQYF. The CDR3 DNA follows: TGTGCCATCGGAGGGACTAGCGGGATTCAGAACGGCGAGCAGTACTTC.

This clonotype was picked up many times. The chain uses TRBV12-3 or TRBV12-4 and TRBJ1-2; tentatively, D is TRBD1 (5 bases). V was clipped by 10 bases and J by 7 bases, with 10 bases between them. The CDR3 is 10 residues long. The CDR3 DNA reads TGTGCCACCCGGGGGGGTGGCTACACCTTC. Translation gives CATRGGGYTF.

In the case of this clonotype: Germline and junction disagree at one end, which may indicate a read error. The genes are TRBV19 and TRBJ2-2; 11 bases line up with TRBD1. CDR3 length equals 16 residues. Germline V gene data show CDR1 as LNHDA and CDR2 as SQIVND (reference sequence). The CDR3 DNA reads as TGTGCCAGTAGTTCACACCGCGGACAGGGGGCCGGGGAGATGTTTTTT. Translating gives CASSSHRGQGAGEMFF. Together with reference TRBV19 and TRBJ2-2, the CDR3 gives the full variable domain: DGGITQSPKYLFRKEGQNVTLSCEQNLNHDAMYWYRQDPGQGLRLIYYSQIVNDFQKGDIAEGYSVSREKKESFPLTVTSAQKNPTAFYLCASSSHRGQGAGEMFFGEGSRLTVL.

This clonotype turned up a few times. The rearrangement links TRBV30 to TRBJ1-1; 7 positions match TRBD1. CDR1 and CDR2 from the germline V gene are GTSNPN and SVGIG (reference sequence). J lost 4 bases, V lost 8 bases, and 10 bases had no gene match. The CDR3 runs to 13 residues. CDR3 DNA: TGTGCCAACAGACAGGGATCCAGCACTGAAGCTTTCTTT. Its protein is CANRQGSSTEAFF.

This clonotype was picked up many times. The chain combines TRBV28 with TRBJ2-1, with 7 bases lining up with TRBD2. The germline V gene has CDR1 MDHEN and CDR2 SYDVKM. This CDR3 is built from 14 residues. V shed 6 bases, J shed 7 bases, and the junction held 9 bases outside the gene matches. The CDR3 DNA follows: TGTGCCAGCAGCCTACTAGCGAGTGTAAATGAGCAGTTCTTC. It encodes CASSLLASVNEQFF.

The rearrangement joins TRBV7-9 to TRBJ2-3, with D possibly matching TRBD2 (6 bases). V gave up 3 bases and J gave up 2 bases, with 9 bases separating them. This CDR3 has 14 residues. The V gene's germline CDR1 is SEHNR and CDR2 FQNEAQ (reference sequence). The CDR3 loop is CASSFRTTTDTQYF. In nucleotides, the CDR3 is TGTGCCAGCAGCTTCCGGACTACCACAGATACGCAGTATTTT.